The sequence of this TCR beta chain was determined in a study of blood T cells in healthy people across ages. A sample-barcoded 5' primer and a J-beta primer mix were used in a second PCR of about 7 to 12 cycles. The yield of each sample was at least 2.5 million CDR3-containing paired-end reads. TCRdb reprocessed the 5' RACE reads with MiXCR, giving one entry per CDR3 protein. The sample yields about 1.5 million distinct CDR3 sequences, 35% to 45% seen once. General study points: It was held that the diversity estimates obtained from one million T cells were underestimates. Unknown donor CMV status possibly confounded expanded clonotype changes.

V dropped 4 bases and J dropped 5 bases, with 14 bases sitting between them. This CDR3 contains 14 residues. From germline, CDR1 is SEHNR and CDR2 FQNEAQ (reference sequence). This clonotype was seen a handful of times. Its antigen is undetermined. This rearrangement joins TRBV7-9 to TRBJ1-1, with D tentatively TRBD1 (5 bases). The sequencing input was blood. This clonotype originated in a woman aged 18 to 35 in good health. CDR3 DNA sequence: TGTGCCAGCAGCTCCACAGGCGACCTTACTGAAGCTTTCTTT. It specifies CASSSTGDLTEAFF.